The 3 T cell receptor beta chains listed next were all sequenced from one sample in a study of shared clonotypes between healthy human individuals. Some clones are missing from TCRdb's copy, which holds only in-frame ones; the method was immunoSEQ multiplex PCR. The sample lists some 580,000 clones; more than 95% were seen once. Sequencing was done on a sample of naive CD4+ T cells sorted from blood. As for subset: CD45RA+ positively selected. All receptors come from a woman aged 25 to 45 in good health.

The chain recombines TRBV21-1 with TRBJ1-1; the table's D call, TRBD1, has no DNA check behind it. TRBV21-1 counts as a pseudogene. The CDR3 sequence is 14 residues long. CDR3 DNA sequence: TGTGCCAGCACCTTGGACAGGGGAGATACTGAAGCTTTCTTT. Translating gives CASTLDRGDTEAFF.

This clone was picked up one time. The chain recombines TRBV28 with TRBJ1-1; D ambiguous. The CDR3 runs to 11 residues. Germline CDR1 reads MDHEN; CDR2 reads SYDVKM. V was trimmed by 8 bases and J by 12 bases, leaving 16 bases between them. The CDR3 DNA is TGTGCCAGCGGCCGTCTTGTGGATACTTTCTTT. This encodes CASGRLVDTFF.

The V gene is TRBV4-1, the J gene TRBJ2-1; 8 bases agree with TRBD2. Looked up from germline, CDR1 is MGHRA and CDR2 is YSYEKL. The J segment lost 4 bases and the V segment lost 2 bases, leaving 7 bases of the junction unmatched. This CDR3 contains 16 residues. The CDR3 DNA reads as TGCGCCAGCAGCCAAAGACCACTAGCGGAGTACAATGAGCAGTTCTTC. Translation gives CASSQRPLAEYNEQFF.